The next 16 T cell receptor beta chains were all read from a single sample in a study of cytotoxic CD8 clonotypes in ibrutinib-treated CLL. TCRdb's copy holds only in-frame clones and misses some; the assay was immunoSEQ multiplex PCR. The table lists 150,000 to 200,000 clones, nearly 90% of them singletons. The source was PBMCs, collected at disease progression, from a patient treated with ibrutinib. All receptors come from a human donor with chronic lymphocytic leukemia.

The CDR3 sequence is CASTIRPGASGMTNTGELFF. The CDR3 bases are TGTGCCAGTACCATACGCCCCGGGGCTAGCGGGATGACGAACACCGGGGAGCTGTTTTTT. The V and J genes are TRBV19 and TRBJ2-2, with 9 bases identical to TRBD2. The length of the CDR3 is 20 residues. Germline CDR1 LNHDA, CDR2 SQIVND (reference sequence). V gave up 7 bases and J gave up 0 bases; unmatched junction bases: 18.

The chain has TRBV6-5 and TRBJ2-3, with D possibly being TRBD1 or TRBD2 (5 bases each). Germline V gene data show CDR1 as MNHEY and CDR2 as SVGAGI. V was trimmed by 2 bases and J by 6 bases, leaving 18 bases between them. This CDR3 region has 16 residues. The DNA of the CDR3 is TGTGCCAGCAGTTACGGGCCAGGGAGCATTAAGGATACGCAGTATTTT. This encodes CASSYGPGSIKDTQYF.

The chain uses TRBV19 and TRBJ2-1, with D perhaps matching TRBD1 or TRBD2 (5 bases each). The length of the CDR3 is 15 residues. V was pared by 1 base and J by 6 bases, with 13 bases between. Germline V gene data show CDR1 as LNHDA and CDR2 as SQIVND (reference sequence). Here the CDR3 DNA reads TGTGCCAGTAGTATAGGAACGGGGCAGGGCAATGAGCAGTTCTTC. It encodes CASSIGTGQGNEQFF.

The V call is TRBV28, the J call TRBJ2-5, with D possibly being TRBD2 (5 bases). Deletions cut 6 bases from V and 1 base from J, with 12 bases between. The CDR3 runs 14 residues. Looked up from germline, CDR1 is MDHEN and CDR2 is SYDVKM. The CDR3 here is CASSQPLGQETQYF. The CDR3 region has the DNA TGTGCCAGCAGCCAACCACTAGGCCAAGAGACCCAGTACTTC.

The CDR3: CASSLASTNNEQFF. Here the CDR3 DNA reads TGCGCCAGCAGCTTGGCTTCGACTAACAATGAGCAGTTCTTC. The chain is built from TRBV5-1 and TRBJ2-1; D might be TRBD2 (5 bases). From germline, CDR1 is SGHRS and CDR2 YFSETQ. Trimming shortened V by 0 bases and J by 5 bases, and 9 bases separated the two germline ends. The CDR3 consists of 14 residues.

The gene calls are TRBV21-1 and TRBJ1-4. TRBV21-1 is an annotated pseudogene. The CDR3 is 17 residues long. The CDR3 is CASSPRVTVATNEKLFF. CDR3 nucleotide sequence: TGTGCCAGCAGCCCACGGGTTACGGTTGCAACTAATGAAAAACTGTTTTTT.

The rearrangement joins TRBV28 to TRBJ1-2, with 9 bases aligning to TRBD1. V dropped 6 bases and J dropped 5; count of bases not matched to a gene: 7. This CDR3 has 14 amino acids. Germline V gives CDR1 MDHEN, CDR2 SYDVKM. CDR3 DNA sequence: TGTGCCAGCAGCCTGGGACAGGGAAGTTATGGCTACACCTTC. Translation gives CASSLGQGSYGYTF.

The chain is built from TRBV7-8 and TRBJ2-1, with a possible D match to TRBD2 (6 bases). V lost 7 bases and J lost 2, with 15 bases in between. The germline gives CDR1 SGHVS, CDR2 FQNEAQ. The CDR3 spans 15 residues. CDR3 protein: CASTRRRDPYNEQFF. The CDR3 DNA reads as TGTGCCAGCACCAGGCGGCGGGACCCCTACAATGAGCAGTTCTTC.

The sample holds a few counts of this clone. V gene TRBV7-3 combines with J gene TRBJ2-3, with 10 bases aligning to TRBD1. V was clipped by 2 bases and J by 4 bases; unmatched bases: 6. This CDR3 is built from 16 residues. Looked up from germline, CDR1 is SGHTA and CDR2 is FQGTGA. CDR3 amino acids: CASSLVRTGGADTQYF. In DNA form, the CDR3 reads TGTGCCAGCAGCTTAGTGCGGACAGGGGGGGCAGATACGCAGTATTTT.

This clone appeared a single time. This chain connects TRBV7-8 to TRBJ1-2; D remains ambiguous. This CDR3 is built from 13 residues. Looked up from germline, CDR1 is SGHVS and CDR2 is FQNEAQ. V lost 3 bases and J 0 bases, leaving 5 bases between the germline ends. Written as DNA, the CDR3 is TGTGCCAGCAGCTTCACTCCTAACTATGGCTACACCTTC. It specifies CASSFTPNYGYTF.

This clone was counted between two and nine times. V and J are TRBV7-9 and TRBJ1-1; TRBD1 is a possible D gene (6 bases). CDR1 is SEHNR and CDR2 is FQNEAQ in the germline V gene (reference sequence). Between the trimmed V and J ends, which lost 7 bases and 1 base, there was a span of 10 bases. CDR3 length: 13 residues. CDR3 DNA sequence: TGTGCCAGCACTCGGACAGCGAACACTGAAGCTTTCTTT. It specifies CASTRTANTEAFF.

The V call is TRBV30, the J call TRBJ1-2; D is unclear. With 0 bases removed from V and 7 bases from J, the gap between germline ends came to 9 bases. CDR1 is GTSNPN, CDR2 SVGIG, per germline (reference sequence). The CDR3 contains 12 residues. Written as DNA, the CDR3 is TGTGCCTGGAGTGTGACAAAAGCTGGCTACACCTTC. Amino acids: CAWSVTKAGYTF.

The chain uses TRBV4-2 and TRBJ2-5, with 10 bases that match TRBD2. Germline-derived CDR1 and CDR2 are LGHNA and YNFKEQ. Trimming removed 0 bases from V and 5 bases from J; junction bases left unmatched: 3. The CDR3 consists of 15 residues. CDR3 in DNA: TGTGCCAGCAGCCAAGAGGGACTAGCGTTGGAGACCCAGTACTTC. Residues: CASSQEGLALETQYF.

The chain recombines TRBV11-3 with TRBJ2-2, with D tentatively TRBD2 (6 bases). The CDR3 is 15 amino acids. V dropped 5 bases and J dropped 2 bases, with 12 bases sitting between them. The germline V gene has CDR1 SGHNT and CDR2 YENEEA. This CDR3 reads CASSQSGSNTGELFF. The CDR3 DNA is TGTGCCAGCAGCCAATCCGGGAGTAACACCGGGGAGCTGTTTTTT.

V usage is TRBV30 and J usage is TRBJ1-3, with 8 bases fitting TRBD1. Germline CDR1 GTSNPN, CDR2 SVGIG (reference sequence). The trim removed 4 bases at V and 4 bases at J, leaving 3 bases unmatched. This CDR3 is 13 amino acids long. The CDR3 region is CAWTDRVGNTIYF. CDR3 nucleotides: TGTGCCTGGACGGACAGGGTCGGAAACACCATATATTTT.

This chain connects TRBV19 to TRBJ2-5, with D unresolved. Germline CDR1 LNHDA, CDR2 SQIVND (reference sequence). Trimming removed 0 bases at V and 5 bases at J, with 13 bases between. This CDR3 has 15 residues. The CDR3 reads CASSIDHLGWETQYF. The CDR3 coding sequence is TGTGCCAGTAGTATAGATCATCTGGGATGGGAGACCCAGTACTTC.